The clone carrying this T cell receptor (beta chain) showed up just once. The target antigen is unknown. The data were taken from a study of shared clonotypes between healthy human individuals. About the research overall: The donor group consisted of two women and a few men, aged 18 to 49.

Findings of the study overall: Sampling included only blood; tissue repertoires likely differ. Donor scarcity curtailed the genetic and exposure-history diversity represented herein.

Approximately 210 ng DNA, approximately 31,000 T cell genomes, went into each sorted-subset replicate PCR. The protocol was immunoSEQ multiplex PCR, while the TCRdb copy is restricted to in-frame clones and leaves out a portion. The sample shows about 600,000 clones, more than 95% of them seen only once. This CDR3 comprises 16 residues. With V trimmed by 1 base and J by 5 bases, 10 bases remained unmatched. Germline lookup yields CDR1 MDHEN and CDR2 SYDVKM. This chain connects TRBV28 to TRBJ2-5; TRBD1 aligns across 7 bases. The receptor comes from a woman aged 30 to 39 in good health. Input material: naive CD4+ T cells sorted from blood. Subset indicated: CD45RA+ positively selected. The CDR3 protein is CASSLLLRQGRETQYF. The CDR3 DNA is TGTGCCAGCAGTTTATTACTACGACAGGGACGGGAGACCCAGTACTTC.